Following are 5 T cell receptor beta chains from one sample sequenced in a study of T-cell reconstitution after alpha-beta-depleted transplantation in children. As it was prepared, the TCRbeta library received unique molecular identifiers. TCRdb reprocessed the PCR reads with MiXCR, giving one entry per CDR3 protein. This table has a few hundred thousand distinct CDR3 sequences, about an eighth appearing once. The sequencing here drew on PBMCs, mostly from graft donor cells, taken 360 days after TCRalphabeta/CD19-depleted stem cell transplant. The receptors derive from a male patient younger than 18 who had a stem cell transplant for acute myeloid leukemia, so the T cells may come from the graft donor.

The gene calls are TRBV20-1 and TRBJ2-7; no clear D gene. The CDR3 is 14 amino acids. Germline assignment: CDR1 DFQATT and CDR2 SNEGSKA (reference sequence). Trimming removed 3 bases at V and 3 bases at J, with 15 bases between. The CDR3 loop is CSARPDSWIYEQYF. The CDR3 nucleotides read TGCAGTGCTAGGCCGGATAGCTGGATCTACGAGCAGTACTTC.

V gene TRBV12-5 combines with J gene TRBJ2-7; 11 bases align to TRBD2. With 1 base clipped from V and 8 bases from J, the junction kept 10 bases outside the gene matches. This CDR3 spans 16 amino acids. In germline, CDR1 is LGHNT, CDR2 FRNRAP. The DNA of the CDR3 is TGTGCTAGTGGTTTGGCCCTAGCGGGAGGACCAATCAAGCAGTACTTC. Its protein product is CASGLALAGGPIKQYF.

This clonotype has ten or more counts. The rearrangement joins TRBV4-2 to TRBJ2-3; 7 nucleotides line up with TRBD1. CDR3 size: 14 residues. Germline V gene sequence: CDR1 LGHNA, CDR2 YNFKEQ. V was pared by 4 bases and J by 2 bases, with 3 bases of the junction left unmatched. The CDR3 nucleotides read TGTGCCAGCAGCCCGGGACAGCACACAGATACGCAGTATTTT. Residues: CASSPGQHTDTQYF.

At least ten counts were recorded for this clonotype. This chain joins TRBV4-2 and TRBJ1-3; D is unresolved. Between the trimmed V and J ends, which lost 0 bases and 0 bases, there was a span of 15 bases. CDR1 and CDR2 (germline): LGHNA, YNFKEQ. The CDR3 has 18 amino acids. DNA for the CDR3: TGTGCCAGCAGCCAAGATCTTGGAGGGATTGGCTCTGGAAACACCATATATTTT. It encodes CASSQDLGGIGSGNTIYF.

This chain connects TRBV29-1 to TRBJ1-5; 9 nucleotides align to TRBD1. The CDR3 is 13 residues long. The germline V gene has CDR1 SQVTM and CDR2 ANQGSEA. V was clipped by 7 bases and J by 1 base; unmatched bases: 2. For the CDR3, the DNA is TGCAGCGCGACAGGGGGAAGCAATCAGCCCCAGCATTTT. Its protein product is CSATGGSNQPQHF. Complete variable domain (other parts from reference TRBV29-1 and TRBJ1-5): SAVISQKPSRDICQRGTSLTIQCQVDSQVTMMFWYRQQPGQSLTLIATANQGSEATYESGFVIDKFPISRPNLTFSTLTVSNMSPEDSSIYLCSATGGSNQPQHFGDGTRLSIL.